This T cell receptor beta chain came from a study of PD-1 blockade in classical Hodgkin lymphoma. Study-level information: Nivolumab dosed at 3 mg/kg went to patients intravenously every 2 weeks.

Produced via immunoSEQ multiplex PCR; TCRdb's table is partial and in-frame only. Of 43,000 or so clones in the sample, roughly 73% were seen once. The length of the CDR3 is 14 residues. The germline V gene has CDR1 SGHRS and CDR2 YFSETQ. V was cut by 2 bases and J by 3 bases, with 11 bases left in between. Time point denoted: cycle 4 day 1 (C4D1), after less than 7 weeks of nivolumab. All the patients suffered relapse after autologous stem cell transplantation, and brentuximab vedotin exposure differed. This sequence was found in a human donor with classical Hodgkin lymphoma. The V and J genes are TRBV5-1 and TRBJ2-5; the D gene is possibly TRBD1 (6 bases). Source: peripheral blood mononuclear cells (PBMCs), taken before the fourth cycle of nivolumab. The CDR3 here is CASSFQGIEETQYF. The CDR3 region has the DNA TGCGCCAGCAGCTTCCAGGGGATCGAAGAGACCCAGTACTTC.